This T cell receptor beta chain was identified in a study of cytomegalovirus exposure and HLA in healthy donors. Across the whole study: Early released data comprised around 79 million unique TCRs from HLA-typed donors. Assignment to the Caucasian-associated ancestry cluster applied to over 70% of the approximately 390 genotyped donors. Findings and limits, study-wide: A later analysis linked a missense variant in DCLRE1C to the trimming of TCR beta V and J genes. Later, TCR association rates were found to vary by HLA locus, highest for DRB1 and lowest for HLA-C.

The germline V gene encodes CDR1 MNHEY and CDR2 SMNVEV (reference sequence). CDR3 length: 14 amino acids. V lost 2 bases, J lost 7 bases, and 15 bases lay in between. About this clone itself: What it binds is not known.

Primers: 60 Vbeta forward and 13 Jbeta reverse. Some clones are missing from TCRdb's copy, which holds only in-frame ones; the method was immunoSEQ multiplex PCR. The sample lists 84,000 or so clones, 65% to 85% occurring once. What was sequenced was PBMCs. This chain links TRBV27 with TRBJ2-7; D is unclear. This TCR was recovered from a man aged 45-60 years in good health and CMV-seronegative. The CDR3 sequence is CASSLGRQAVEQYF. In DNA, the CDR3 is TGTGCCAGCAGTTTAGGTCGCCAGGCAGTGGAGCAGTACTTC.